The present T cell receptor (beta chain) was sequenced within a study of PD-1 blockade in classical Hodgkin lymphoma. Unmatched junction bases numbered 8, after V lost 3 bases and J lost 6 bases. CDR1 is MGHRA and CDR2 is YSYEKL in the germline V gene. CDR3 size: 15 residues. Method: immunoSEQ multiplex PCR; TCRdb's copy keeps in-frame clones and lacks some. The data contain about 94,000 clones, roughly nine tenths of them singletons. There was relapse after autologous stem cell transplantation in every patient, and there was variation in brentuximab vedotin exposure. General study results and limits: Those patients who began receiving nivolumab less than 1 year after ASCT had lower diversity, and they were excluded.

As concerns this clone: Its antigen is not known.

The clonotype comes from a human donor with classical Hodgkin lymphoma. Sequencing was performed on peripheral blood mononuclear cells (PBMCs), taken before the second cycle of nivolumab. The chain has TRBV4-1 and TRBJ1-2; 9 bases are a match to TRBD1. CDR3 sequence: CASSQGWTGADGYTF. The CDR3 DNA follows: TGCGCCAGCAGCCAGGGTTGGACAGGGGCTGATGGCTACACCTTC.